The clone carrying this TCR beta chain was recorded only once. Its antigen is undetermined. This sample is part of a study of OX40 agonist ivuxolimab in advanced cancers. The wider study: Checkpoint inhibitors had been given previously to about 40% of patients. Findings of the study overall: Expanded clones belonging to CD8+ T cells outnumbered, on average, those of CD4+. Still undetermined is the antigen specificity of the expanded peripheral T cells.

CDR3 size: 17 residues. With V trimmed by 6 bases and J by 2 bases, 9 bases remained unmatched. The germline gives CDR1 SGHRS, CDR2 YFSETQ. Libraries were prepared by immunoSEQ multiplex PCR; TCRdb keeps only in-frame clonotypes and omits some of them. The table lists tens of thousands of clones, over 80% of them singletons, with roughly a quarter in the top ten. The sequences come from CD4+ or CD8+ T cells sorted from blood, collected in a trial of the OX40 agonist ivuxolimab. The gene calls are TRBV5-1 and TRBJ2-6; 9 bases line up with TRBD2. The TCR originated in an adult with an advanced solid tumor such as melanoma, head and neck, liver or kidney cancer. CDR3 in amino acids: CASNDPSGGTGANVLTF. In DNA, the CDR3 is TGCGCCAGCAACGATCCCAGCGGGGGGACTGGGGCCAACGTCCTGACTTTC. The full variable domain, rest sourced from reference TRBV5-1 and TRBJ2-6, is KAGVTQTPRYLIKTRGQQVTLSCSPISGHRSVSWYQQTPGQGLQFLFEYFSETQRNKGNFPGRFSGRQFSNSRSEMNVSTLELGDSALYLCASNDPSGGTGANVLTFGAGSRLTVL.